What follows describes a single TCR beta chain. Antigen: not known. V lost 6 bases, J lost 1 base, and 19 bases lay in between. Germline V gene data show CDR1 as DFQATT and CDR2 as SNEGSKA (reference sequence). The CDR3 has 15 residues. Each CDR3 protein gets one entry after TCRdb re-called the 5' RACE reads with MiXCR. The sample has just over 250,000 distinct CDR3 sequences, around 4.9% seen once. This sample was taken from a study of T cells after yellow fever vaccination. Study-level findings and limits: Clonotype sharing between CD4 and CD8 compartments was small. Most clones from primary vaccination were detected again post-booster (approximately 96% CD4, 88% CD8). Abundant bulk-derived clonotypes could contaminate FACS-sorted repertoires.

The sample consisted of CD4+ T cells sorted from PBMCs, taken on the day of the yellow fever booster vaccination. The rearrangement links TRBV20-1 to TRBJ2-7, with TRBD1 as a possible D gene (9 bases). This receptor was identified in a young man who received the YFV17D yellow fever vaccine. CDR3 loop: CSAGGGQGFSYEQYF. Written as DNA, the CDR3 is TGCAGTGCCGGGGGGGGACAGGGTTTTTCCTACGAGCAGTACTTC.